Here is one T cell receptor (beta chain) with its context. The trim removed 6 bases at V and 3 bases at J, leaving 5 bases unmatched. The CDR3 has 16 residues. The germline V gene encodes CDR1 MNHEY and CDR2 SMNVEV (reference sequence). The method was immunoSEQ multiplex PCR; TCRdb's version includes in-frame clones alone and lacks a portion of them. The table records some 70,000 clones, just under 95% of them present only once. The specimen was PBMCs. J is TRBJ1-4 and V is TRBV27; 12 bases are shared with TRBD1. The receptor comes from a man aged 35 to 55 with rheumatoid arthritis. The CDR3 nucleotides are TGTGCCAGCAGGTGGGACAGGGGGCTGTCTAATGAAAAACTGTTTTTT. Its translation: CASRWDRGLSNEKLFF.